This TCR beta chain was found in a study of graft-versus-host responses after intestinal transplantation. Study at large: Anti-thymocyte globulin induction was given to all recipients, followed by tacrolimus and steroids for 2 to 3 years. Overall study results and limits: Some GvH clones were seen earlier in gut or blood, suggesting intestinal origin.

Measured with immunoSEQ multiplex PCR; TCRdb has only the in-frame clones, and not every one. The repertoire holds about 97,000 clones, with just under 95% as singletons. The CDR3 is made up of 13 amino acids. Per germline, CDR1 MNHEY and CDR2 SMNVEV (reference sequence). Trimming removed 10 bases from V and 7 bases from J, with 16 bases in between. As concerns this clone: The antigen is unknown.

The sequence derives from a human donor who was the organ donor for an intestinal transplant. The sequencing used unstimulated CD8+ T cells sorted from spleen or lymph node cells, collected before transplant. The chain employs TRBV27 and TRBJ1-4; D not certain. The CDR3 DNA is TGTGCCACTCTAGATCCGAGAGGTGAAAAACTGTTTTTT. It specifies CATLDPRGEKLFF. The whole variable domain, remainder taken from reference TRBV27 and TRBJ1-4, is EAQVTQNPRYLITVTGKKLTVTCSQNMNHEYMSWYRQDPGLGLRQIYYSMNVEVTDKGDVPEGYKVSRKEKRNFPLILESPSPNQTSLYFCATLDPRGEKLFFGSGTQLSVL.